This is a list of T cell receptor beta chains from one sample in a study of cytomegalovirus exposure and HLA in healthy donors. This table comes from immunoSEQ multiplex PCR, and its TCRdb copy is limited to in-frame clones, with some not included. This sample has tens of thousands of clones, with around 76% found just once. Sequenced material: PBMCs. The receptors here all came from a man younger than 40 in good health and CMV-seropositive. The CDR3 runs from the conserved cysteine through the conserved F or W. Each record gives: clone size, D gene, V gene, J gene, CDR3 DNA, CDR3 protein. D genes are given only for firm matches. For some rows the clone size is stated as once, few or many, or as a class when expanded; others skip it.

once	TRBD1	TRBV7-9	TRBJ2-7	TGTGCCAGCAGCCCTTACCGGGACAGGGGTTACGAGCAGTACTTC	CASSPYRDRGYEQYF
-	-	TRBV30	TRBJ1-4	TGTGCCTGGAGCCCACTTCCGGGGGGGCCGAATGAAAAACTGTTTTTT	CAWSPLPGGPNEKLFF
-	TRBD1	TRBV30	TRBJ1-6	TGTGCCTGGAGCAAGGGGGCGGCCGGGAATTCACCCCTCCACTTT	CAWSKGAAGNSPLHF
-	-	TRBV6-5	TRBJ1-1	TGTGCCAGCAGTTACGATGGCGGTGAAGCTTTCTTT	CASSYDGGEAFF
few	TRBD1	TRBV6-5	TRBJ2-7	TGTGCCAGCAGCCCACAGGGGTGGGAGCAGTACTTC	CASSPQGWEQYF
-	TRBD1	TRBV7-6	TRBJ2-1	TGTGCCAGCAGCCAAGACAGGGTGGGTCTGAATGAGCAGTTCTTC	CASSQDRVGLNEQFF
-	TRBD1	TRBV19	TRBJ1-4	TGTGCCAGTAGTACACGACAGGGAAATAATGAAAAACTGTTTTTT	CASSTRQGNNEKLFF
-	-	TRBV5-1	TRBJ1-2	TGCGCCAGCAGCTCGGACACCTATGGCTACACCTTC	CASSSDTYGYTF
few	TRBD1	TRBV5-1	TRBJ1-2	TGCGCCAGCAGCTTGGACTCACTTGCCGGGACAGGGAAGCGCTACACCTTC	CASSLDSLAGTGKRYTF
few	-	TRBV6-5	TRBJ1-1	TGTGCCAGCACTTTGACAGGCATGAACACTGAAGCTTTCTTT	CASTLTGMNTEAFF
few	-	TRBV19	TRBJ2-2	TGTGCCACCCCTTCGGCCGGGGGATCGTTCACCGGGGAGCTGTTTTTT	CATPSAGGSFTGELFF
-	-	TRBV5-1	TRBJ2-7	TGCGCCAGCAGCTTGGCCAGCGACAGGATCTACGAGCAGTACTTC	CASSLASDRIYEQYF
-	-	TRBV5-1	TRBJ2-2	TGCGCCAGCAGCTTGGACGGGAACACCGGGGAGCTGTTTTTT	CASSLDGNTGELFF
-	TRBD2	TRBV7-3	TRBJ2-1	TGTGCCAGCAGCTTAAGCGGGGGTGAGCAGTTCTTC	CASSLSGGEQFF
-	TRBD2	TRBV4-1	TRBJ2-1	TGCGCCAGCAGCCAACCAGCGGGGAATATTAGGAATGAGCAGTTCTTC	CASSQPAGNIRNEQFF
-	-	TRBV15	TRBJ1-6	TGTGCCACCAGCAGTCAGATACCCCAAGATTCACCCCTCCACTTT	CATSSQIPQDSPLHF
-	TRBD1	TRBV5-1	TRBJ2-3	TGCGCCAGCAGCGCGGGACAGGGAGGGGGAGATACGCAGTATTTT	CASSAGQGGGDTQYF
-	TRBD2	TRBV7-3	TRBJ2-5	TGTGCCAGCAGCCGGACTAGGCAAGAGACCCAGTACTTC	CASSRTRQETQYF